This T cell receptor (beta chain) was recovered during a study of blood T cell repertoires in COVID-19. Study at large: Samples taken during acute and convalescent COVID-19 were collected in the United States, Italy and Spain. PBMCs, B-cell-depleted T cells, or T cells provided the cDNA or gDNA that made up the material.

Germline loops: CDR1 SGHTA, CDR2 FQGNSA. CDR3 size: 14 residues. V lost 2 bases, J lost 3 bases, and 8 bases lay in between. This clone was seen a single time. Methods used by the authors: Amplification of reference gene primers provided the estimated nucleated cell counts. Sequenced by immunoSEQ multiplex PCR; TCRdb stores in-frame clones only, minus some. V and J calls and clone size are copied from that table; D and trimming were computed from the DNA. This sample has some 83,000 clones; approximately 89% occur once, and the top ten carry roughly 2.3%. The chain links TRBV7-2 to TRBJ1-5; the D is unclear. Sequenced: peripheral blood. The source is a man in his forties or fifties with acute or convalescent COVID-19. This CDR3 is CASSLSGYNQPQHF. CDR3 nucleotides: TGTGCCAGCAGCTTATCGGGGTACAATCAGCCCCAGCATTTT.